Sequencing of this T cell receptor beta chain was carried out in a study of cytomegalovirus exposure and HLA in healthy donors. Across the whole study: The 120 or so validation repertoires used a platform that matched the one used for the 550 to 800 first-cohort repertoires, as a later analysis reported. Study-wide points: In vitro experiments confirmed that a few CMV-associated chains were specific for CMV antigens.

Trimming stripped 0 bases from V and 3 bases from J, with 12 bases between. The CDR3 loop spans 15 amino acids. Germline assignment: CDR1 SEHNR and CDR2 FQNEAQ (reference sequence). This clone showed up just a few times. What it binds is not known. Clones were read by immunoSEQ multiplex PCR, and TCRdb kept only the in-frame ones, dropping some. The data show 150,000 to 200,000 clones, almost 85% seen once. This sequence joins TRBV7-9 and TRBJ2-7; D perhaps matches TRBD1 (6 bases). Source material: PBMCs. This clonotype was obtained from a man aged 25-45 years in good health and CMV-seropositive. DNA for the CDR3: TGTGCCAGCAGCTTAGCAGTAGGGGGAAACTACGAGCAGTACTTC. As protein: CASSLAVGGNYEQYF. The full variable domain, its missing parts supplied by reference TRBV7-9 and TRBJ2-7, is DTGVSQNPRHKITKRGQNVTFRCDPISEHNRLYWYRQTLGQGPEFLTYFQNEAQLEKSRLLSDRFSAERPKGSFSTLEIQRTEQGDSAMYLCASSLAVGGNYEQYFGPGTRLTVT.